These 6 T cell receptor beta chains were all obtained from the same sample, sequenced in a study of blood T cell repertoires in COVID-19. Only in-frame clones appear in the TCRdb table, and some are missing; sequencing was by immunoSEQ multiplex PCR. This sample has around 40,000 clones; about 94% occur once, and the top ten carry approximately 4.1%. Specimen: peripheral blood. These receptors originate from a human donor with active COVID-19. The donor label of this sample is uncertain.

This clone was found once. This chain uses TRBV6-2 or TRBV6-3 with TRBJ1-5; D not resolved. V lost 2 bases to trimming and J lost 4 bases, with 21 bases between them. This CDR3 has 18 residues. Germline CDR1 reads MNHEY; CDR2 reads SVGEGT. CDR3 DNA: TGTGCCAGCAGTTACCCGACCGGTCTTGGGCAGAGAAATCAGCCCCAGCATTTT. This codes for CASSYPTGLGQRNQPQHF.

The V call is TRBV12-3 or TRBV12-4, the J call TRBJ1-5, with a weak D call TRBD1 (5 bases). There are 13 residues in the CDR3. With 6 bases removed from V and 5 bases from J, the gap between germline ends came to 11 bases. The CDR3 loop is CASSISRDQPQHF. The DNA for the CDR3 is TGTGCCAGCAGCATCAGCAGGGATCAGCCCCAGCATTTT.

J is TRBJ1-5 and V is TRBV19; possible D gene TRBD1, 6 bases. The germline V gene encodes CDR1 LNHDA and CDR2 SQIVND (reference sequence). The CDR3 runs to 15 residues. Trimming removed 4 bases from V and 0 bases from J, with 10 bases in between. CDR3 DNA: TGTGCCAGTAGTAGGACAGTAGATAGCAATCAGCCCCAGCATTTT. Its translation is CASSRTVDSNQPQHF. The variable domain in full, with the rest retrieved from reference TRBV19 and TRBJ1-5, is DGGITQSPKYLFRKEGQNVTLSCEQNLNHDAMYWYRQDPGQGLRLIYYSQIVNDFQKGDIAEGYSVSREKKESFPLTVTSAQKNPTAFYLCASSRTVDSNQPQHFGDGTRLSIL.

The V gene is TRBV5-1, the J gene TRBJ1-1, with D uncertain. CDR3 length: 13 amino acids. CDR1 and CDR2 from the germline V gene are SGHRS and YFSETQ. The V gene lost 5 bases and the J gene lost 5 bases, with 13 bases spanning the gap. The CDR3 loop is CASRTLEVTEAFF. The CDR3 coding sequence is TGCGCCAGCAGAACCCTTGAGGTGACTGAAGCTTTCTTT.

V and J are TRBV19 and TRBJ2-2; a weak D match, TRBD1 (6 bases). V lost 3 bases and J lost 1, with 15 bases in between. Germline V lookup: CDR1 LNHDA, CDR2 SQIVND (reference sequence). There are 17 residues in the CDR3. This chain's CDR3 is CASSIGAGALNTGELFF. CDR3 bases: TGTGCCAGTAGTATTGGTGCAGGGGCCCTGAACACCGGGGAGCTGTTTTTT.

This rearrangement joins TRBV11-2 to TRBJ2-7; 7 bases agree with TRBD2. Per germline, CDR1 SGHAT and CDR2 FQNNGV. CDR3 size: 15 residues. The V segment lost 5 bases and the J segment 2 bases; nucleotides outside the gene matches: 9. Here the CDR3 DNA reads TGTGCCAGCAGCCACGCGCCTAGCGGAGCCTACGAGCAGTACTTC. Translated, it gives CASSHAPSGAYEQYF.